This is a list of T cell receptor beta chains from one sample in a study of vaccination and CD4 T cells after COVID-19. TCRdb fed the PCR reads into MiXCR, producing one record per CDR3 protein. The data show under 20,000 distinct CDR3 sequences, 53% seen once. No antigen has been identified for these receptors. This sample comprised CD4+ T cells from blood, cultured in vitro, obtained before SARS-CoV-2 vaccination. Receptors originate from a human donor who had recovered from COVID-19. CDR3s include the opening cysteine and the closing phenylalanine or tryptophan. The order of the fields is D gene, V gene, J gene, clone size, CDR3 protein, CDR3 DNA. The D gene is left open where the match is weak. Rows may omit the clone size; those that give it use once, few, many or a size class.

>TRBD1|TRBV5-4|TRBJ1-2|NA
CASSLKGAGGYTF
TGTGCCAGCAGCTTGAAGGGGGCAGGGGGCTACACCTTC
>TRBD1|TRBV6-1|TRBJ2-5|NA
CASMESIGQGSETQYF
TGTGCCAGCATGGAATCTATTGGACAGGGAAGCGAGACCCAGTACTTC
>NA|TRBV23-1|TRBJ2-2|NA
CASSQISDRANTGELFF
TGCGCCAGCAGTCAAATCTCGGACAGAGCGAACACCGGGGAGCTGTTTTTT
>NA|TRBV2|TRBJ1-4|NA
CASSRGRSEKLFF
TGTGCCAGCAGCAGGGGACGGAGTGAAAAACTGTTTTTT
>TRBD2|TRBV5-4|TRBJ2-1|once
CASGRGSSYNEQFF
TGTGCCAGCGGGAGGGGAAGCTCCTACAATGAGCAGTTCTTC
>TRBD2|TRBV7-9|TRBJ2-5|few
CASSLDLAGAERTQYF
TGTGCCAGCAGCTTAGATCTAGCGGGAGCGGAAAGGACCCAGTACTTC
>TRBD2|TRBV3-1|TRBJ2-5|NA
CASSLAGGQETQYF
TGTGCCAGCAGCTTAGCGGGAGGGCAGGAGACCCAGTACTTC
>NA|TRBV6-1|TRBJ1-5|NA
CASSPGIVKTRRYQPQHF
TGTGCCAGCAGTCCTGGAATAGTAAAGACGCGGCGGTATCAGCCCCAGCATTTT
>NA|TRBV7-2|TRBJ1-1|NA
CASSSTPGHLMWKRGAFF
TGTGCCAGCAGCTCCACCCCGGGACACTTGATGTGGAAACGCGGAGCTTTCTTT
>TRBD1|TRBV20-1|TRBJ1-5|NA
CSARDLTGTGDQPQHF
TGCAGTGCTAGAGATTTAACCGGGACAGGGGATCAGCCCCAGCATTTT
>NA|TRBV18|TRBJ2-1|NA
CASSPGGGMVRNEQFF
TGTGCCAGCTCACCCGGTGGAGGGATGGTTCGTAATGAGCAGTTCTTC
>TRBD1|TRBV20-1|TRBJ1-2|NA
CSARDRVGANYGYTF
TGCAGTGCAAGGGACAGGGTCGGCGCTAACTATGGCTACACCTTC
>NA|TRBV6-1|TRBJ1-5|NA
CASSTGFSNQPQHF
TGTGCCAGCAGCACAGGATTTAGCAATCAGCCCCAGCATTTT
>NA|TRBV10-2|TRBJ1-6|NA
CASSAVSYNSPLHF
TGCGCCAGCAGTGCAGTCTCCTATAATTCACCCCTCCACTTT
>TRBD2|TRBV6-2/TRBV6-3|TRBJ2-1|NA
CASSYEGLAGLNEQFF
TGTGCCAGCAGTTACGAGGGACTAGCGGGTCTCAATGAGCAGTTCTTC
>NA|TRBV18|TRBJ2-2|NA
CASSRQGGNTGELFF
TGTGCCAGCTCACGACAGGGAGGAAACACCGGGGAGCTGTTTTTT
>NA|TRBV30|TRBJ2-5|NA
CAWSGGYQETQYF
TGTGCCTGGAGTGGGGGCTATCAAGAGACCCAGTACTTC
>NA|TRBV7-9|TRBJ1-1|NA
CASSMTIRDSPEAFF
TGTGCCAGCAGTATGACGATCAGGGATTCTCCTGAAGCTTTCTTT
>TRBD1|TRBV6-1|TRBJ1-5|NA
CASSQGASQPQHF
TGTGCCAGTTCACAGGGGGCGAGTCAGCCCCAGCATTTT
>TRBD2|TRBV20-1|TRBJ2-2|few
CSAGPGTSANTGELFF
TGCAGTGCTGGTCCCGGGACTAGCGCGAACACCGGGGAGCTGTTTTTT
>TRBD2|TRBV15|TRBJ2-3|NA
CATSSYSGTRGDTQYF
TGTGCCACCAGCAGTTATAGCGGGACCCGCGGGGATACGCAGTATTTT
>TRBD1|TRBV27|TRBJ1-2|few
CASGRTGVTISGYTF
TGTGCCAGCGGGAGAACAGGGGTTACTATTTCTGGCTACACCTTC
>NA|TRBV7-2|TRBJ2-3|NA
CASSPRNTLDTQYF
TGTGCCAGCAGCCCGAGGAATACTTTAGATACGCAGTATTTT
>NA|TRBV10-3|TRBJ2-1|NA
CAISGLVAEQFF
TGTGCCATCAGTGGACTAGTAGCTGAGCAGTTCTTC
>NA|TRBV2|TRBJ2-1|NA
CASGRTTQFF
TGTGCCAGCGGTAGGACTACCCAGTTCTTC
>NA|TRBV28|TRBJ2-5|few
CASRGHSGLGQETQYF
TGTGCCAGCAGAGGCCATTCAGGGCTCGGGCAAGAGACCCAGTACTTC
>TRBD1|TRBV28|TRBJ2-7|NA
CASRYRGSFNEQYF
TGTGCCAGCAGATACAGGGGATCTTTCAACGAGCAGTACTTC
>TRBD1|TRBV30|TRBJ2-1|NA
CAWQGDNEQFF
TGTGCCTGGCAGGGGGACAATGAGCAGTTCTTC
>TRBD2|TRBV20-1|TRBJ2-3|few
CSGALAGESDTQYF
TGCAGTGGGGCCCTAGCGGGAGAATCAGATACGCAGTATTTT
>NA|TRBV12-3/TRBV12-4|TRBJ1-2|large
CASHPGGGGYGYTF
TGTGCCAGCCACCCGGGGGGAGGGGGCTATGGCTACACCTTC
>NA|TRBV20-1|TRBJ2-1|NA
CSARGDAEQFF
TGCAGTGCTAGAGGCGACGCAGAGCAGTTCTTC
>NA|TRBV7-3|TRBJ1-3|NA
CASSLQGSSGNTIYF
TGTGCCAGCAGCTTACAGGGCAGCTCTGGAAACACCATATATTTT
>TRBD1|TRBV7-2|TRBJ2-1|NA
CASSLMPGQGRRNEQFF
TGTGCTAGCAGCTTAATGCCCGGACAGGGGAGGAGGAATGAGCAGTTCTTC
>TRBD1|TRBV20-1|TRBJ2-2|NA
CSARFRGQSNTGELFF
TGCAGTGCTAGATTCCGGGGACAGTCGAACACCGGGGAGCTGTTTTTT
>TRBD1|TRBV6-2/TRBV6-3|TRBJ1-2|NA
CASTRTDRGVLGYTF
TGTGCCAGCACCCGAACGGACAGGGGAGTTCTTGGCTACACCTTC
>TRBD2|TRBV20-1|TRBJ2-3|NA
CSATPPGSGSYTDTQYF
TGCAGTGCTACCCCCCCGGGCAGCGGGAGTTATACAGATACGCAGTATTTT
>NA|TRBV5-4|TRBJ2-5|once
CASSSSSGLLGQETQYF
TGTGCCAGCAGCTCAAGCTCGGGCCTCTTGGGACAAGAGACCCAGTACTTC
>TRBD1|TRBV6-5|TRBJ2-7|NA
CASSSDRGGEQYF
TGTGCCAGCAGTTCTGACAGGGGAGGCGAGCAGTACTTC
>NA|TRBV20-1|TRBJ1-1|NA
CSAIGTAVLNTEAFF
TGCAGTGCTATTGGTACGGCAGTCCTGAACACTGAAGCTTTCTTT
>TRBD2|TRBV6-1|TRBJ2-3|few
CASSGGAAGFADTQYF
TGTGCCAGCAGTGGAGGGGCAGCGGGATTCGCAGATACGCAGTATTTT